Reported below is one T cell receptor (beta chain). This sample is drawn from a study of Ad26.COV2.S vaccination and SARS-CoV-2 variants. Clones were sequenced by immunoSEQ multiplex PCR, and TCRdb holds only the in-frame ones, with some missing. The data show 300,000 to 350,000 clones, 70% to 90% seen once. The CDR3 length is 18 residues. V was pared by 0 bases and J by 0 bases, with 13 bases between. Germline V gene data show CDR1 as SGDLS and CDR2 as YYNGEE. The treatment is: some 19 received Ad26.COV2.S at low or high dose, single or two shots; 5 received placebo; per-sample allocation not given. At day 63 after the first vaccine or placebo injection, samples were drawn.

The source of this sequence is a person aged 18-60 years who received the Ad26.COV2.S COVID-19 vaccine or a placebo. The gene calls are TRBV9 and TRBJ2-6; D is undetermined. Specimen: peripheral blood, collected in a trial of Ad26.COV2.S vaccine versus placebo. The CDR3 reads CASSVAPVSHSGANVLTF. The CDR3, as DNA: TGTGCCAGCAGCGTAGCCCCAGTATCCCACTCTGGGGCCAACGTCCTGACTTTC.